The 24 T cell receptor beta chains reported below all come from one sample, sequenced in a study of T cells expressing NK-cell markers (dated by TCRdb to 2020 to 2022). Libraries came from 5' RACE. For sequencing, an Illumina HiSeq 2000 was employed. After TCRdb reprocessed the reads, each CDR3 protein sequence was kept as one row, without DNA. The sample's records list about half a million distinct CDR3 sequences. The biggest ten clones account for 1.4% to 1.5% of the sample. Sequences were obtained from blood T cells: a sorted CD56 or NKG2C T cell subset, CD4+ or CD8+ T cells, or bulk PBMC T cells (not recorded which). The receptors stem from a woman aged 45 to 65 in good health. Donor details come from another sample of the same person, matched by shared clones.

The rearrangement joins TRBV24-1 to TRBJ2-1; TCRdb calls TRBD2, which cannot be checked without DNA. The CDR3 covers 13 residues. The germline V gene has CDR1 KGHDR and CDR2 SFDVKD. This CDR3 reads CATRDRLVGEQFF.

The genes are TRBV6-2 or TRBV6-3 and TRBJ2-2; TCRdb calls TRBD2, which cannot be checked without DNA. The CDR3 is 14 amino acids. CDR1 and CDR2 from the germline V gene are MNHEY and SVGEGT. CDR3: CATRGLAGNGELFF.

This chain joins TRBV9 and TRBJ2-1; TCRdb outputs TRBD1, but without DNA this stays unchecked. The V gene's germline CDR1 is SGDLS and CDR2 YYNGEE. The CDR3 spans 14 residues. The CDR3 protein is CASRKGVGDIEQFF.

The V and J genes are TRBV29-1 and TRBJ1-2; with no DNA, the TCRdb D assignment of TRBD1 cannot be verified. CDR1 SQVTM and CDR2 ANQGSEA come from the germline V gene. CDR3 length equals 12 residues. CDR3 sequence: CSGRDSNYGYTF.

This chain connects TRBV28 to TRBJ2-7; TCRdb gives TRBD2 as the D gene, but with no DNA this cannot be confirmed. The CDR3 length is 15 residues. Per the germline V gene, CDR1 is MDHEN and CDR2 is SYDVKM. CDR3 amino acids: CASSSPGLPPYEQYF.

The CDR3 is CASSRISGTGSNTEAFF. The rearrangement links TRBV12-3 or TRBV12-4 to TRBJ1-1; TCRdb outputs TRBD1, but without DNA this stays unchecked. There are 17 residues in the CDR3.

CDR3 residues: CASSRQGGGSDTQYF. V usage is TRBV6-5 and J usage is TRBJ2-3; there is no DNA to check the TCRdb D call of TRBD1. Germline assignment: CDR1 MNHEY and CDR2 SVGAGI. The CDR3 covers 15 residues.

The chain has TRBV5-4 and TRBJ1-2; TCRdb gives TRBD1 as the D gene, but with no DNA this cannot be confirmed. This CDR3 has 13 residues. From germline, CDR1 is SGHNT and CDR2 YYREEE (reference sequence). The CDR3 region is CASSQDRYYGYTF. Full variable domain (rest looked up from reference TRBV5-4 and TRBJ1-2): ETGVTQSPTHLIKTRGQQVTLRCSSQSGHNTVSWYQQALGQGPQFIFQYYREEENGRGNFPPRFSGLQFPNYSSELNVNALELDDSALYLCASSQDRYYGYTFGSGTRLTVV.

The chain is built from TRBV7-9 and TRBJ2-1; absent DNA, TCRdb's TRBD1 call cannot be checked. Germline assignment: CDR1 SEHNR and CDR2 FQNEAQ (reference sequence). This CDR3 is built from 16 residues. CDR3 loop: CASSFALRGNRDEQFF.

V usage is TRBV20-1 and J usage is TRBJ2-5. Germline CDR1 reads DFQATT; CDR2 reads SNEGSKA (reference sequence). This CDR3 region has 13 residues. This chain's CDR3 is CSARGMGQETQYF.

The J gene is TRBJ2-2, the V gene TRBV5-6; TCRdb calls TRBD1, which cannot be checked without DNA. Germline values: CDR1 SGHDT, CDR2 YYEEEE. The CDR3 length is 14 residues. CDR3 region: CASSLLGAVGELFF.

The chain recombines TRBV5-1 with TRBJ2-5; the D gene TCRdb calls, TRBD2, cannot be checked with no DNA. CDR3 length: 16 amino acids. CDR1 and CDR2 (germline): SGHRS, YFSETQ. CDR3 loop: CASSLQTSGSLETQYF.

The chain uses TRBV9 and TRBJ2-5; TCRdb names TRBD2, which stays unverified in the absence of DNA. Germline CDR1 SGDLS, CDR2 YYNGEE. The CDR3 spans 16 residues. Here the CDR3 reads CASSPMGTSIWETQYF.

The V call is TRBV20-1, the J call TRBJ1-2. The V gene's germline CDR1 is DFQATT and CDR2 SNEGSKA (reference sequence). The CDR3 is 16 residues long. This chain's CDR3 is CSARDSRSVGNYGYTF.

This rearrangement joins TRBV5-8 to TRBJ2-6; TCRdb proposes TRBD2, but this gene call is untestable without DNA. This CDR3 spans 16 amino acids. Germline V gene data show CDR1 as SGHTS and CDR2 as YDEGEE. The CDR3 is CASSYSGVSGANVLTF.

The rearrangement uses TRBV7-9 and TRBJ2-5. CDR3 length: 13 amino acids. Germline-derived CDR1 and CDR2 are SEHNR and FQNEAQ (reference sequence). The CDR3 loop is CASSTTQVETQYF.

V gene TRBV25-1 combines with J gene TRBJ2-1; TCRdb selects TRBD1, and the lack of DNA leaves this call unchecked. Germline lookup yields CDR1 MGHDK and CDR2 SYGVNS. The CDR3 has 15 residues. CDR3 residues: CASSETGLRGDEQFF.

V and J are TRBV3-1 and TRBJ2-1; TCRdb's D call, TRBD2, is unchecked because there is no DNA. CDR1 and CDR2 from the germline V gene are LGHDT and YNNKEL (reference sequence). This CDR3 region has 16 residues. CDR3 sequence: CASSQGGLANYNEQFF.

The CDR3 region is CASSYRGRITGELFF. The V and J genes are TRBV12-3 or TRBV12-4 and TRBJ2-2; TCRdb's D gene call, TRBD1, goes unchecked for lack of DNA. The CDR3 covers 15 residues.

This chain uses TRBV7-3 with TRBJ1-5. Germline V gives CDR1 SGHTA, CDR2 FQGTGA. This CDR3 comprises 15 residues. This chain's CDR3 is CASSLRRESNQPQHF.

The chain combines TRBV20-1 with TRBJ2-1; TCRdb gives TRBD1 as the D gene, but with no DNA this cannot be confirmed. Germline V lookup: CDR1 DFQATT, CDR2 SNEGSKA (reference sequence). The CDR3 sequence is 15 residues long. The CDR3 spells CSARDRVGTYNEQFF.

V is TRBV6-1 and J is TRBJ1-2. Germline V gene data show CDR1 as MNHNS and CDR2 as SASEGT. This CDR3 region has 17 residues. The CDR3 region is CASSDWAGSNLPSGYTF.

The chain has TRBV11-2 and TRBJ2-3; TCRdb picks TRBD1, but there is no DNA to check that call. The CDR3 is 19 residues long. In germline, CDR1 is SGHAT, CDR2 FQNNGV. The CDR3 is CASSLPPGRGPLGGDTQYF.

The genes are TRBV5-1 and TRBJ2-3; the D call of TRBD1 rests on TCRdb alone, since no DNA is present to check it. Germline values: CDR1 SGHRS, CDR2 YFSETQ. CDR3 size: 13 residues. The CDR3 loop is CASSREQGTPQYF.